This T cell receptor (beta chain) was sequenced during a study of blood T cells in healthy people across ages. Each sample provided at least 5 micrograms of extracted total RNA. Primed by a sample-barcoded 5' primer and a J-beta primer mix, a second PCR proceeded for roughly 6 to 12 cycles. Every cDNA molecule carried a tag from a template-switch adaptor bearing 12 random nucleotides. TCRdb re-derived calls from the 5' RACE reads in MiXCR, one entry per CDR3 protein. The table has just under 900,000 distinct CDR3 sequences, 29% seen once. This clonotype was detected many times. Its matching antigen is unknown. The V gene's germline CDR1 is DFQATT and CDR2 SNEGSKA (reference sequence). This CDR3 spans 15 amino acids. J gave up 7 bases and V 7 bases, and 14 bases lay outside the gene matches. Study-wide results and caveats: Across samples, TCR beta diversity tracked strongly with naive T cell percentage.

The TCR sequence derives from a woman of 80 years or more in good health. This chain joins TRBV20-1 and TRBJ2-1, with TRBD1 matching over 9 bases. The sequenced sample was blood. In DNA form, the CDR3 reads TGCAGTGACCAGAGGGGGGGACAGGGCAAGAATGAGCAGTTCTTC. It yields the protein CSDQRGGQGKNEQFF.